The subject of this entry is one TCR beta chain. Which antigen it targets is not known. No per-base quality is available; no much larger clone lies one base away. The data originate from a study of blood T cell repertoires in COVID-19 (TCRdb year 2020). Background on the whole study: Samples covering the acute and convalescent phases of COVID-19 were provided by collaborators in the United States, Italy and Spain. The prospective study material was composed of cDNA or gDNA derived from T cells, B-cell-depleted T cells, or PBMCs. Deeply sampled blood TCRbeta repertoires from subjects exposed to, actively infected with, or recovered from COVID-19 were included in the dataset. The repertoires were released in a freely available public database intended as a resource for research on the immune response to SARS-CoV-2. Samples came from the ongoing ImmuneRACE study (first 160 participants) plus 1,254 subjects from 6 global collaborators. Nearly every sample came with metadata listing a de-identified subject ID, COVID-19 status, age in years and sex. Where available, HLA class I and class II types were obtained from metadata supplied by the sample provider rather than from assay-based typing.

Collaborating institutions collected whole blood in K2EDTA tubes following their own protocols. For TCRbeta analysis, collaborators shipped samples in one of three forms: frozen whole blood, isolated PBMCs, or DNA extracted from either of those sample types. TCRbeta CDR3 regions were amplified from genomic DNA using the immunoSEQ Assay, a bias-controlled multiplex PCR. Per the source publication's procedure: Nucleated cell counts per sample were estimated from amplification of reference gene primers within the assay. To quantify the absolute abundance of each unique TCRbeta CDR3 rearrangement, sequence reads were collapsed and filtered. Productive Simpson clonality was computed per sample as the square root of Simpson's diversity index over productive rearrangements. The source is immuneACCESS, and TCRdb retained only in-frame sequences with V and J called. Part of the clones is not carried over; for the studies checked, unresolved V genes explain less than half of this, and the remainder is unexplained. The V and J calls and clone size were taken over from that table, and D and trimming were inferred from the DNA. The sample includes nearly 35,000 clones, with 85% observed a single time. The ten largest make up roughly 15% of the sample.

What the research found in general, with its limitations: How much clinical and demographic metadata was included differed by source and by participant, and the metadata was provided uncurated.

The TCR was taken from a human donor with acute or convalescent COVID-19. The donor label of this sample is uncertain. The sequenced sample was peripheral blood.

The CDR3 protein is CATSDPGTGGQHF. The nucleotides are TGTGCCACCAGTGATCCCGGGACAGGGGGCCAGCATTTT. This chain is built from TRBV24-1 and TRBJ1-5, and 11 bases in between align with TRBD1. CDR1 and CDR2, looked up from the germline V gene, are KGHDR and SFDVKD. Clipping removes 3 bases from V and 12 bases from J, with 3 as the unmatched junction base count. The CDR3 starts with the cysteine, ends with the phenylalanine, and has 13 residues. CDR3 DNA only is kept here, 39 bases in frame from base 1.